This T cell receptor (beta chain) was observed in a study of control samples from healthy donors and cancer patients. Sequencing was performed with immunoSEQ multiplex PCR; in TCRdb, only in-frame clones are kept and a portion is missing. The table has roughly 100,000 clones, about 85% seen once. Germline V gene data show CDR1 as SEHNR and CDR2 as FQNEAQ (reference sequence). V dropped 5 bases and J dropped 5; count of bases not matched to a gene: 5. The CDR3 runs 13 residues. The rearrangement links TRBV7-9 to TRBJ1-2; 7 nucleotides agree with TRBD1. This sequence was found in a woman aged 45 to 65 in good health. Input material: blood. The CDR3 DNA reads as TGTGCCAGCAGCCCCGACAGGGCATATGGCTACACCTTC. It translates to CASSPDRAYGYTF. Variable domain in full (rest from reference TRBV7-9 and TRBJ1-2): DTGVSQNPRHKITKRGQNVTFRCDPISEHNRLYWYRQTLGQGPEFLTYFQNEAQLEKSRLLSDRFSAERPKGSFSTLEIQRTEQGDSAMYLCASSPDRAYGYTFGSGTRLTVV.